This T cell receptor beta chain was identified in a study of read filtering for tumor transcriptome and immune sequencing. CDR1 and CDR2 (germline): SEHNR, FQNEAQ (reference sequence). The CDR3 is 17 amino acids. Points on this clonotype: A far bigger clonotype differs at one base, so this is likely a read error.

Molecular barcoded adaptors covering alpha/delta and beta/gamma chains were used on roughly 400 ng RNA. TCRdb redid the calling of the reads with MiXCR, one entry per CDR3 protein. Among under 60,000 distinct CDR3 sequences, roughly 19% were seen once, and the ten largest hold 15%. Sequenced material: a population of CD138-negative cells sorted from bone marrow. This chain uses TRBV7-9 with TRBJ2-2; TRBD2 agrees at 8 bases. The source of this sequence is a donor at least 40 years old with multiple myeloma. The CDR3 DNA reads TGTGCCAGCAGCTTTGGAGCTTTAGCGGGATCGGACGGGGGGCTGTTTTTT. As protein: CASSFGALAGSDGGLFF. Based on the CDR3 plus reference TRBV7-9 and TRBJ2-2, the full variable domain is DTGVSQNPRHKITKRGQNVTFRCDPISEHNRLYWYRQTLGQGPEFLTYFQNEAQLEKSRLLSDRFSAERPKGSFSTLEIQRTEQGDSAMYLCASSFGALAGSDGGLFFGEGSRLTVL.